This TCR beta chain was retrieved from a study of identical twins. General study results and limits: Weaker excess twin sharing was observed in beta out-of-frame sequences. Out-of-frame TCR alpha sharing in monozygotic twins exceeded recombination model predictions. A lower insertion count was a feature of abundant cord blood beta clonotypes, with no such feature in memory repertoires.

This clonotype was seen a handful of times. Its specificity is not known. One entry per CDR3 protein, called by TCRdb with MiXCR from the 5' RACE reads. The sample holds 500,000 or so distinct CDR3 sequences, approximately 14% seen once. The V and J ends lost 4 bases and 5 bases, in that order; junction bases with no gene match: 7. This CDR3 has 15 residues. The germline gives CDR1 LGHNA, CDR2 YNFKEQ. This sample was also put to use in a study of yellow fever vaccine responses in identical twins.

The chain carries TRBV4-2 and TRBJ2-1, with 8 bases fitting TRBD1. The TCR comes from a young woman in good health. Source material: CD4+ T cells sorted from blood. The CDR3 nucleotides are TGTGCCAGCAGCCCCGTTGGACAGGGAAACAATGAGCAGTTCTTC. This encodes CASSPVGQGNNEQFF.